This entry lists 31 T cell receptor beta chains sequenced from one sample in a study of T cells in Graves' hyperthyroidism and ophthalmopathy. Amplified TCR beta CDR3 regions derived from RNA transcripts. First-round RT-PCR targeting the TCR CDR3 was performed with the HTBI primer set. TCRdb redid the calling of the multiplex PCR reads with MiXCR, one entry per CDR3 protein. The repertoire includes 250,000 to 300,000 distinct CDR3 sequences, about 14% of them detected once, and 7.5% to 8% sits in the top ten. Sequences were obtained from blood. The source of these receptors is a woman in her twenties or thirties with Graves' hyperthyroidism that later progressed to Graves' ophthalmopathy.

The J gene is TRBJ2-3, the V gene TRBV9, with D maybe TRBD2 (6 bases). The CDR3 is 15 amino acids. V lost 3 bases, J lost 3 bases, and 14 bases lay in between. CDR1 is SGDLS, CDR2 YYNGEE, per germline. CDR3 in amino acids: CASSAEGRETDTQYF. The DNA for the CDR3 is TGTGCCAGCAGCGCGGAGGGCAGGGAAACAGATACGCAGTATTTT.

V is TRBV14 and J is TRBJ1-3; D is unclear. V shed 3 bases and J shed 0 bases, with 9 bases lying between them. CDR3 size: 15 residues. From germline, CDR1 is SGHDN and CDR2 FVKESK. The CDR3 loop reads CASSHGKSSGNTIYF. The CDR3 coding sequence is TGTGCCAGCAGCCACGGGAAGAGCTCTGGAAACACCATATATTTT. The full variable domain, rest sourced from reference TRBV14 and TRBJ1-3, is EAGVTQFPSHSVIEKGQTVTLRCDPISGHDNLYWYRRVMGKEIKFLLHFVKESKQDESGMPNNRFLAERTGGTYSTLKVQPAELEDSGVYFCASSHGKSSGNTIYFGEGSWLTVV.

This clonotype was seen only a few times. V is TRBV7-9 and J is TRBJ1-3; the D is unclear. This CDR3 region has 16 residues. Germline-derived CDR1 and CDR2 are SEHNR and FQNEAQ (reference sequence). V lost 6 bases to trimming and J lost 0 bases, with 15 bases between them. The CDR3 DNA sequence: TGTGCCAGCAGTTCCCCCCAAGACCCCTCTGGAAACACCATATATTTT. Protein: CASSSPQDPSGNTIYF.

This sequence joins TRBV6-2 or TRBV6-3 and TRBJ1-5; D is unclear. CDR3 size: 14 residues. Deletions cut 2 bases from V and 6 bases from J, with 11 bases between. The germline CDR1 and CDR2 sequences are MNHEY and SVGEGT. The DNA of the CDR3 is TGTGCCAGCAGTTACGGCAGAGAAGTTCAGCCCCAGCATTTT. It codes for CASSYGREVQPQHF.

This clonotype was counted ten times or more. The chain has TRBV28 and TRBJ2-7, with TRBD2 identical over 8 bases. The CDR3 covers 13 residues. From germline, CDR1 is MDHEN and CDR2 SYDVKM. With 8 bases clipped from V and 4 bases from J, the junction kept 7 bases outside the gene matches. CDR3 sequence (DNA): TGTGCCAGCGGAAGCGGGAGTGAGTACGAGCAGTACTTC. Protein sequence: CASGSGSEYEQYF.

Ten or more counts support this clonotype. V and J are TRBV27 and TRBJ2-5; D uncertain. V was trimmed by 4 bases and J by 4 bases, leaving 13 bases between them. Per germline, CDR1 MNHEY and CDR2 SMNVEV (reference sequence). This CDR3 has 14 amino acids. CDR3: CASSSPSSLETQYF. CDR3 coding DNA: TGTGCCAGCAGTTCCCCCTCCTCGTTAGAGACCCAGTACTTC.

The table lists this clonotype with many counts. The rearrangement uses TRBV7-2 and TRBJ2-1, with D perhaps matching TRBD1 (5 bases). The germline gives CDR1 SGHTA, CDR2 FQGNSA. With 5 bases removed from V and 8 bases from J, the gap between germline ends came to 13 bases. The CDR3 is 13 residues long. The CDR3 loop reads CASSGMWGDEQFF. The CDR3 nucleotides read TGTGCCAGCAGCGGGATGTGGGGCGATGAGCAGTTCTTC. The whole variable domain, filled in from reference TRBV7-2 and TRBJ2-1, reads GAGVSQSPSNKVTEKGKDVELRCDPISGHTALYWYRQSLGQGLEFLIYFQGNSAPDKSGLPSDRFSAERTGGSVSTLTIQRTQQEDSAVYLCASSGMWGDEQFFGPGTRLTVL.

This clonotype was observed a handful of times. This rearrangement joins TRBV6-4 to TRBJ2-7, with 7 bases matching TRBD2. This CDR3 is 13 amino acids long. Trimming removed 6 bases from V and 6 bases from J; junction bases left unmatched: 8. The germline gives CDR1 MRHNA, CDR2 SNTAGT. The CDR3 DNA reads TGTGCCAGCAGCCGGACTAGTACGGGCGAGCAGTACTTC. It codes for CASSRTSTGEQYF.

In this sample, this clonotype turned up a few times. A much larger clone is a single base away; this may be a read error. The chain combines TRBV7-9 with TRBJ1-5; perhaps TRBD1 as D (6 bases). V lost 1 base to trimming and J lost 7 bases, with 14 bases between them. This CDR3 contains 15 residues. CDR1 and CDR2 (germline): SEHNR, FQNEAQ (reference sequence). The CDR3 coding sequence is TGTGCCAGCAGCTTAGGAGGGACATACGCCCAGCCCCAGCATTTT. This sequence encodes CASSLGGTYAQPQHF.

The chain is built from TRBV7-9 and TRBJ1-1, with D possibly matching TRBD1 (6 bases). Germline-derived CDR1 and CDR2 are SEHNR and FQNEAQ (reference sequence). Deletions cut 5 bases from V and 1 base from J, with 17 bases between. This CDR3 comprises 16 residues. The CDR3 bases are TGTGCCAGCAGCCAACAGGGTGGTTGGTCGAACACTGAAGCTTTCTTT. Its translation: CASSQQGGWSNTEAFF.

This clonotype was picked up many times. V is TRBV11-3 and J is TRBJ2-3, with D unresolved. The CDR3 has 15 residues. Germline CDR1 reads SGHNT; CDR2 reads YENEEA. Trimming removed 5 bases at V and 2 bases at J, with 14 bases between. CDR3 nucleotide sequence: TGTGCCAGCAGCCTCCGGACCTATCTCACAGATACGCAGTATTTT. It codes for CASSLRTYLTDTQYF.

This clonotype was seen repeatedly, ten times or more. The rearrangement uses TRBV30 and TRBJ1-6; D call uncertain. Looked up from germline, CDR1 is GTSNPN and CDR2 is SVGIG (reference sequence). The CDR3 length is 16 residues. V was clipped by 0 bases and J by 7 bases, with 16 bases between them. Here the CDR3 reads CAWSVLTEERNSPLHF. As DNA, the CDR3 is TGTGCCTGGAGTGTACTTACGGAAGAACGGAATTCACCCCTCCACTTT.

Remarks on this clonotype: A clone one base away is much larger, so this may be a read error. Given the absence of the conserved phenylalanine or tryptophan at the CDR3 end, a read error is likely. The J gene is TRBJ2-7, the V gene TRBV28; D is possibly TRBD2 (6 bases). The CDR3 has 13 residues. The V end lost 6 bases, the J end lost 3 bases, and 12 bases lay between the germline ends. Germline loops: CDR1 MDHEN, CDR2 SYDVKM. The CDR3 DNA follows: TGTGCCAGCAGCATCGGGGGTTTCTACGAGCAGTACTCC. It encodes CASSIGGFYEQYS.

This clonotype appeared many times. CDR3 DNA: TGTGCCAGCAGCATAACGTATGGCTACACCTTC. This encodes CASSITYGYTF. The J gene is TRBJ1-2, the V gene TRBV2; D is unclear. In germline, CDR1 is SNHLY, CDR2 FYNNEI. The CDR3 is 11 residues long. Trimming removed 6 bases from V and 5 bases from J, with 7 bases in between. Full variable domain (outside the CDR3, taken from reference TRBV2 and TRBJ1-2): EPEVTQTPSHQVTQMGQEVILRCVPISNHLYFYWYRQILGQKVEFLVSFYNNEISEKSEIFDDQFSVERPDGSNFTLKIRSTKLEDSAMYFCASSITYGYTFGSGTRLTVV.

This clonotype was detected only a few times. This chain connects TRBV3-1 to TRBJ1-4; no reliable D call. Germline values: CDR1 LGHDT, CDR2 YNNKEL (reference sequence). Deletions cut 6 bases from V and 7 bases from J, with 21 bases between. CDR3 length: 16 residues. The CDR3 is CASSFGLNPIGEKLFF. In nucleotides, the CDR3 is TGTGCCAGCAGTTTCGGGTTAAACCCTATCGGTGAAAAACTGTTTTTT.

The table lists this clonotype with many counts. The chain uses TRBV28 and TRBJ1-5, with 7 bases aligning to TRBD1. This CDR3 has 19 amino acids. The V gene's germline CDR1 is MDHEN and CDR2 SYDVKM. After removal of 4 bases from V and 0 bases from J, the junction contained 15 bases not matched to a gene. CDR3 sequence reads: CASSSQTDRRPYSNQPQHF. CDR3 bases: TGTGCCAGCAGTTCACAGACGGACAGGAGGCCGTATAGCAATCAGCCCCAGCATTTT.

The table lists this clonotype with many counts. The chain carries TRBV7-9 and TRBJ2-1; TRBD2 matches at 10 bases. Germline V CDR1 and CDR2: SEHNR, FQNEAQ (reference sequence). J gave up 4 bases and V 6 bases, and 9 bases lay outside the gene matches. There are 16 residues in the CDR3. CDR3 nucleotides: TGTGCCAGCAGTCCCACCCTACTAGCGGGATACAATGAGCAGTTCTTC. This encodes CASSPTLLAGYNEQFF.

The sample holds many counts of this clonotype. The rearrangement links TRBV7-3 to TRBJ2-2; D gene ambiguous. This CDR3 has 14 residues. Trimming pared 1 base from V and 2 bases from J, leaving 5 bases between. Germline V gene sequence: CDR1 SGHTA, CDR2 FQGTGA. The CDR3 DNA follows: TGTGCCAGCAGCTTAAGCTCTAACACCGGGGAGCTGTTTTTT. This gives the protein CASSLSSNTGELFF.

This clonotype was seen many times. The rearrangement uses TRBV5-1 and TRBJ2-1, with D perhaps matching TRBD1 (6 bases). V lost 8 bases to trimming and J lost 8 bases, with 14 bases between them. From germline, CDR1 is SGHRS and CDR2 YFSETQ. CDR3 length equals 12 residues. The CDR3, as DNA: TGCGCCAGGCGATTACAGGGCTATGAGCAGTTCTTC. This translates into CARRLQGYEQFF. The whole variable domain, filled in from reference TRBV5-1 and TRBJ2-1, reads KAGVTQTPRYLIKTRGQQVTLSCSPISGHRSVSWYQQTPGQGLQFLFEYFSETQRNKGNFPGRFSGRQFSNSRSEMNVSTLELGDSALYLCARRLQGYEQFFGPGTRLTVL.

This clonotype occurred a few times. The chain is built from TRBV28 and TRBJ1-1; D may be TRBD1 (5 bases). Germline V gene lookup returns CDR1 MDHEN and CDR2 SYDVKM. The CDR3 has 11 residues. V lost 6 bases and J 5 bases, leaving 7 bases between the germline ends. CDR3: CASRGGTEAFF. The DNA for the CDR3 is TGTGCCAGCAGGGGGGGAACTGAAGCTTTCTTT. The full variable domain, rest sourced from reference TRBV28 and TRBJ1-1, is DVKVTQSSRYLVKRTGEKVFLECVQDMDHENMFWYRQDPGLGLRLIYFSYDVKMKEKGDIPEGYSVSREKKERFSLILESASTNQTSMYLCASRGGTEAFFGQGTRLTVV.

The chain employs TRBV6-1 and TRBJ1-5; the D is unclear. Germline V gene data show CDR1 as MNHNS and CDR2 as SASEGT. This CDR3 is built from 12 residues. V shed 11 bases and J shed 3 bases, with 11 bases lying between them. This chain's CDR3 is CASQDHNQPQHF. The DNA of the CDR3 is TGTGCCTCCCAAGATCACAATCAGCCCCAGCATTTT.

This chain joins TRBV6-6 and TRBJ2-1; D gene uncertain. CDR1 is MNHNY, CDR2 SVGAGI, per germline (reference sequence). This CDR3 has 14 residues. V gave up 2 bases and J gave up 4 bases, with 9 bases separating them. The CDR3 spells CASSYREGYNEQFF. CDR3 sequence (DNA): TGTGCCAGCAGTTACAGGGAAGGTTACAATGAGCAGTTCTTC.

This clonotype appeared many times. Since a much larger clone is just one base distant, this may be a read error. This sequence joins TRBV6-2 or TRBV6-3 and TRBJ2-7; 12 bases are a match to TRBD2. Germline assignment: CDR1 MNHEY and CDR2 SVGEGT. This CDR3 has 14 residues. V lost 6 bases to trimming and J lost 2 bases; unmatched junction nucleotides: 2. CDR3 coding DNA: TGTGCCAGCAGACGGACTAGCGGGGCCTACGAGCAGTACTTC. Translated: CASRRTSGAYEQYF.

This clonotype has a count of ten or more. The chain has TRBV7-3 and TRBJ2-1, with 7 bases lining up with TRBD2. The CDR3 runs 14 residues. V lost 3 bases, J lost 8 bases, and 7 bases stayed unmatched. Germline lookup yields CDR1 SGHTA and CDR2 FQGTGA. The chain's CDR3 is CASSLAGASDEQFF. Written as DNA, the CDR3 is TGTGCCAGCAGCTTGGCGGGAGCGTCCGATGAGCAGTTCTTC.

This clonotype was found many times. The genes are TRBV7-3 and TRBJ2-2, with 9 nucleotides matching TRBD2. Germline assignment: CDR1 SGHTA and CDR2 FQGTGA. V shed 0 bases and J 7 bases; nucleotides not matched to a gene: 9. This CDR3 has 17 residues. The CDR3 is CASSLTSSGTFGGELFF. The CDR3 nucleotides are TGTGCCAGCAGCTTAACTTCTAGCGGGACGTTTGGCGGGGAGCTGTTTTTT.

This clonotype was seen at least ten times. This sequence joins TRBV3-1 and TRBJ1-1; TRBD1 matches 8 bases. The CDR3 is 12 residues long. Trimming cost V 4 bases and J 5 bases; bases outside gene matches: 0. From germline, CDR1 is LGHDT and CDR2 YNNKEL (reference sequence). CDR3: CASSRQGTEAFF. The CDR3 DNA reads TGTGCCAGCAGCCGACAGGGGACTGAAGCTTTCTTT.

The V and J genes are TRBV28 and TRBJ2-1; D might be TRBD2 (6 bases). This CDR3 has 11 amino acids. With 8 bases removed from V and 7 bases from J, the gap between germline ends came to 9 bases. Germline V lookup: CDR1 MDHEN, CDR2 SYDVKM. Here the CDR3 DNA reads TGTGCCAGCGGGAGGTTTAATGAGCAGTTCTTC. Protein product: CASGRFNEQFF.

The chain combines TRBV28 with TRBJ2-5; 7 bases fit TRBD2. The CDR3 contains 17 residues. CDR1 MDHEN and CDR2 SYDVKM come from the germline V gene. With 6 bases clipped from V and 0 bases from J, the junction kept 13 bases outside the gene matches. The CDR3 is CASSSPRGGPNQETQYF. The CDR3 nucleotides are TGTGCCAGCAGCTCCCCGCGGGGAGGGCCTAACCAAGAGACCCAGTACTTC.

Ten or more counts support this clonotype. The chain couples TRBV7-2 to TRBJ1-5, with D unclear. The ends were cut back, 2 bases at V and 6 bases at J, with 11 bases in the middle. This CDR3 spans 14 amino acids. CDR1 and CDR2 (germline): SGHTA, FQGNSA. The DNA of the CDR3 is TGTGCCAGCAGCTTATTTCCGTTGGGTCAGCCCCAGCATTTT. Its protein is CASSLFPLGQPQHF.

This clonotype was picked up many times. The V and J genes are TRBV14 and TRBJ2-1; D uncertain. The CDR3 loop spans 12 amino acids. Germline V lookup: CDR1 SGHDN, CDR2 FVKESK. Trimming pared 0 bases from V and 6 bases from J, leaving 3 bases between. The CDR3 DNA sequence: TGTGCCAGCAGCCAAGATACCAATGAGCAGTTCTTC. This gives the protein CASSQDTNEQFF.

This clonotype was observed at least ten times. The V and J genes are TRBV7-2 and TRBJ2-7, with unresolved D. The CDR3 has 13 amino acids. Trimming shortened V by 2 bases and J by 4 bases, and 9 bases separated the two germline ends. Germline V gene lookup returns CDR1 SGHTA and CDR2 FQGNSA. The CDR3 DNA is TGTGCCAGCAGCTTATATGGGCGTTACGAGCAGTACTTC. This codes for CASSLYGRYEQYF.